This T cell receptor beta chain was recorded in a study of control samples from healthy donors and cancer patients. Clones were sequenced by immunoSEQ multiplex PCR, and TCRdb holds only the in-frame ones, with some missing. Here the sample spans 110,000 to 150,000 clones, 70% to 90% being singletons. This CDR3 comprises 13 residues. V dropped 6 bases and J dropped 4 bases, with 13 bases sitting between them. Sequencing was performed on blood. This receptor was taken from a woman in her twenties or thirties in good health. This chain links TRBV12-3 or TRBV12-4 with TRBJ2-7; D call uncertain. CDR3 DNA sequence: TGTGCCAGCAGCCCGGACCTATTGTACGAGCAGTACTTC. As protein: CASSPDLLYEQYF.